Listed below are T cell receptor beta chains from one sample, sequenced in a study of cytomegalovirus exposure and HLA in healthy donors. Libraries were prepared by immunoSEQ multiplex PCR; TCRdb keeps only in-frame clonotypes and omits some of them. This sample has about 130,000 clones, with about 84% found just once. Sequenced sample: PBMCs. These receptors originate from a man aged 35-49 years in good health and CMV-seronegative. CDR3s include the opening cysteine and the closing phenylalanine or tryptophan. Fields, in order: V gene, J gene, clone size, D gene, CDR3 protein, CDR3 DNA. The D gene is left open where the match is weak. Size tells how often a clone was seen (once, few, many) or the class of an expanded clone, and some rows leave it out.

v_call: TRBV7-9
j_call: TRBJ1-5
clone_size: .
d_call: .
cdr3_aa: CASSLGSTDQPQHF
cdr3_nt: TGTGCCAGCAGCTTAGGGTCAACGGATCAGCCCCAGCATTTT

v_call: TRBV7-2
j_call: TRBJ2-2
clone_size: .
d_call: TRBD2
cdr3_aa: CASSTRLAGEVGELFF
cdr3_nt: TGTGCCAGCAGCACACGACTAGCGGGGGAGGTCGGGGAGCTGTTTTTT

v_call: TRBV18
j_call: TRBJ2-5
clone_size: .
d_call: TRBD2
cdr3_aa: CASSPTWTSGPQETQYF
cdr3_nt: TGTGCCAGCTCACCAACGTGGACTAGCGGTCCCCAAGAGACCCAGTACTTC

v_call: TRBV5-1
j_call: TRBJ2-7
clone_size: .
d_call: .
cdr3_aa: CASSLDYYEQYF
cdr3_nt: TGCGCCAGCAGCTTGGACTACTACGAGCAGTACTTC

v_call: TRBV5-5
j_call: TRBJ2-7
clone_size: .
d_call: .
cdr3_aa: CASSFQVTYEQYF
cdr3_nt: TGTGCCAGCAGCTTTCAGGTCACCTACGAGCAGTACTTC

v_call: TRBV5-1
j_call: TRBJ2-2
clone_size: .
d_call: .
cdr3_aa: CASSKGVVNTGELFF
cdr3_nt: TGCGCCAGCAGCAAAGGGGTTGTCAACACCGGGGAGCTGTTTTTT

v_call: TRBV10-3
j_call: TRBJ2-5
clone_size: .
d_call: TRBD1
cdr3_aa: CAISGTGEGETQYF
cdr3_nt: TGTGCCATCAGTGGGACAGGGGAAGGGGAGACCCAGTACTTC

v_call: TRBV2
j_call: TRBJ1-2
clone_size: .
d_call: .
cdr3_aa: CASRAQGRGYTF
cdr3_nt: TGTGCCAGCAGGGCACAGGGTCGTGGCTACACCTTC

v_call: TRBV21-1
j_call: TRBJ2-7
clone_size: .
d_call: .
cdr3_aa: CASSKGQGNSEQYF
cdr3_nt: TGTGCCAGCAGCAAGGGACAGGGCAATTCCGAGCAGTACTTC

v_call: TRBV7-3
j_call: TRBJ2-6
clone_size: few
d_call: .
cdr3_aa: CASSLSSSGANVLTF
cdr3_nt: TGTGCCAGCAGCTTATCCAGCTCTGGGGCCAACGTCCTGACTTTC

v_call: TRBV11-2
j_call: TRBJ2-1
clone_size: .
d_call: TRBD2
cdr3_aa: CASSLGGGEFF
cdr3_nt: TGTGCCAGCAGCTTAGGTGGGGGGGAGTTCTTC

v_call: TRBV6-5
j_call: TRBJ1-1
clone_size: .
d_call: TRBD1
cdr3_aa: CASSMYRGNTEAFF
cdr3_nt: TGTGCCAGCAGTATGTACAGGGGGAACACTGAAGCTTTCTTT

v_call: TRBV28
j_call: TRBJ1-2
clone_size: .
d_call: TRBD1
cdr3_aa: CASRGDREGYTF
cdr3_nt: TGTGCCAGCAGGGGGGACAGGGAGGGCTACACCTTC

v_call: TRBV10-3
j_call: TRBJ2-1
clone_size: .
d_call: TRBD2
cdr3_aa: CAISDAGVPLNEQFF
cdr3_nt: TGTGCCATCAGTGACGCGGGGGTCCCCCTGAATGAGCAGTTCTTC

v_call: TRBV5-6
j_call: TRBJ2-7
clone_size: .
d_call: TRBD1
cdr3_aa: CASSRGGTGVLEQYF
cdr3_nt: TGTGCCAGCAGCCGCGGCGGGACAGGGGTTCTCGAGCAGTACTTC

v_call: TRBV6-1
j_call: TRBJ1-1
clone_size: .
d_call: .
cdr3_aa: CASSQDINVNTEAFF
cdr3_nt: TGTGCCAGCTCCCAGGACATCAACGTGAACACTGAAGCTTTCTTT

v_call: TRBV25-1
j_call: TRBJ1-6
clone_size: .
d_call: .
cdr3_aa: CASSRGGQAYNSPLHF
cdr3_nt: TGTGCCAGCAGCCGAGGAGGTCAGGCCTACAATTCACCCCTCCACTTT

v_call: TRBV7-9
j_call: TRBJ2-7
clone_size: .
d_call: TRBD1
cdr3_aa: CASSINPGTGAEQYF
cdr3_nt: TGTGCCAGCAGCATAAACCCCGGGACAGGGGCCGAGCAGTACTTC

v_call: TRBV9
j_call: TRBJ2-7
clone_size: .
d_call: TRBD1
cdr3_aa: CASSPGGQGRYEQYF
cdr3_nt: TGTGCCAGCAGCCCTGGGGGACAGGGTAGGTACGAGCAGTACTTC

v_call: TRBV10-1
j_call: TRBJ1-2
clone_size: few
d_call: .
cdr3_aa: CASSEGTGYGYTF
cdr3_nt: TGCGCCAGCAGTGAAGGAACAGGATATGGCTACACCTTC

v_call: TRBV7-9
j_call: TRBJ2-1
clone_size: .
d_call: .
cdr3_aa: CASSHSWDEQFF
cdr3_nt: TGTGCCAGCAGTCATAGCTGGGATGAGCAGTTCTTC

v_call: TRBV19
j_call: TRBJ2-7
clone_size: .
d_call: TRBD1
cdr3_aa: CASRNRGRDDEQYF
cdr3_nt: TGTGCCAGTCGGAACAGGGGGCGCGACGACGAGCAGTACTTC

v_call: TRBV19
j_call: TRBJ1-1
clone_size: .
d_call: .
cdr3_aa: CASRSGYTEAFF
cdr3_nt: TGTGCCAGTAGATCAGGGTACACTGAAGCTTTCTTT

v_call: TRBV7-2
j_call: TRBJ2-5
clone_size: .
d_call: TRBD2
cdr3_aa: CASSFTSGGAGETQYF
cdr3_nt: TGTGCCAGCAGCTTCACTAGCGGGGGGGCGGGCGAGACCCAGTACTTC

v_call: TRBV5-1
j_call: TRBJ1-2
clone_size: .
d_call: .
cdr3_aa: CASSLGPAIEVNYGYTF
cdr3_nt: TGCGCCAGCAGCTTGGGTCCCGCTATTGAAGTGAACTATGGCTACACCTTC

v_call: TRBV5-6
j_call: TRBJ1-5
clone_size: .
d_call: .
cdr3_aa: CASSLAVSRGRQPQHF
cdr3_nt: TGTGCCAGCAGCTTGGCCGTCTCCCGAGGGAGGCAGCCCCAGCATTTT

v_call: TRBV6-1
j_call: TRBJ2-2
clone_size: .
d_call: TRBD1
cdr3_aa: CASSGGTGGNTGELFF
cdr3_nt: TGTGCCAGCAGTGGGGGAACAGGGGGGAACACCGGGGAGCTGTTTTTT

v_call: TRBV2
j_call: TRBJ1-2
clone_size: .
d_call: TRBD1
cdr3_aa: CASGTGYGYTF
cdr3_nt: TGTGCCAGCGGGACAGGGTATGGCTACACCTTC

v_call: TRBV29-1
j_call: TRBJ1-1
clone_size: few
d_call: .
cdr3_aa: CSVQTDRNTEAFF
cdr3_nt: TGCAGCGTTCAGACAGATAGGAACACTGAAGCTTTCTTT

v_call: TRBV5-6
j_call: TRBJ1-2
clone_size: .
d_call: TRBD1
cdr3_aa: CASSLFRGRGVYGYTF
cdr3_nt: TGTGCCAGCAGCTTATTTAGGGGGCGAGGAGTCTATGGCTACACCTTC

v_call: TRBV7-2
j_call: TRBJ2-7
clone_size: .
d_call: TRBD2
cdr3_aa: CASSSGTSGVREQYF
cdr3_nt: TGTGCCAGCAGCTCAGGGACTAGCGGGGTCCGCGAGCAGTACTTC

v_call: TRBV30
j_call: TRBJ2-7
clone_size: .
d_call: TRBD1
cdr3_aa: CAWSPTRWTGGEDEQYF
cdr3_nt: TGTGCCTGGAGTCCAACCCGATGGACAGGGGGCGAAGACGAGCAGTACTTC

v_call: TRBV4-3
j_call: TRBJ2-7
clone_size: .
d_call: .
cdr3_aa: CASSQEPRGSYEQYF
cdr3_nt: TGCGCCAGCAGCCAAGAACCCAGGGGATCCTACGAGCAGTACTTC

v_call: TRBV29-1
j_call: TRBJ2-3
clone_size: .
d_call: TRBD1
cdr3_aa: CSAGQAPDTQYF
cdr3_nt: TGCAGCGCCGGACAGGCGCCAGATACGCAGTATTTT

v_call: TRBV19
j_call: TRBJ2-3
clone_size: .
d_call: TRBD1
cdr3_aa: CASKLRDRVTDTQYF
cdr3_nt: TGTGCCAGTAAGCTCCGGGACAGGGTAACAGATACGCAGTATTTT

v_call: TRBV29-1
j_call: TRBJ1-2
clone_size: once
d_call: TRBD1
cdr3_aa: CSAFTGEAEYGYTF
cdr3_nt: TGCAGCGCTTTTACAGGGGAAGCAGAGTATGGCTACACCTTC

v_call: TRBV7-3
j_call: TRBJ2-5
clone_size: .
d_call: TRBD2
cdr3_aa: CASSLGRGRGQETQYF
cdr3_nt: TGTGCCAGCAGCTTAGGGAGGGGAAGAGGGCAAGAGACCCAGTACTTC

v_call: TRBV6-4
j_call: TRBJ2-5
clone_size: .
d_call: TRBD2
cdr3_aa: CASSQTSGNQETQYF
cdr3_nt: TGTGCCAGCAGTCAGACTAGCGGGAATCAAGAGACCCAGTACTTC

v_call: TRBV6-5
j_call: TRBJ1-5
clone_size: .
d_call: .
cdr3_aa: CASSSKNQPQHF
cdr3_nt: TGTGCCAGCAGTTCCAAAAATCAGCCCCAGCATTTT

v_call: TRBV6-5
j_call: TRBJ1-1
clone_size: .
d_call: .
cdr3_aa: CASSLTTGAEAFF
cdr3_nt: TGTGCCAGCAGTCTTACAACTGGAGCTGAAGCTTTCTTT

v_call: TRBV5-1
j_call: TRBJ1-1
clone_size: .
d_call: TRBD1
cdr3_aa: CASSLGQGFIEAFF
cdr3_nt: TGCGCCAGCAGCTTAGGACAGGGCTTTATCGAAGCTTTCTTT

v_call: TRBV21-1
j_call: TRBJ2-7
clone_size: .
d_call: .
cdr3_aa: CASSKVSTAYEQYF
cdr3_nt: TGTGCCAGCAGCAAAGTCTCCACAGCCTACGAGCAGTACTTC

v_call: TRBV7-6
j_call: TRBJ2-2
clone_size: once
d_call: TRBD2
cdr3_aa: CASSLKAGSTGELFF
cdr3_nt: TGTGCCAGCAGCTTAAAAGCGGGGTCGACCGGGGAGCTGTTTTTT

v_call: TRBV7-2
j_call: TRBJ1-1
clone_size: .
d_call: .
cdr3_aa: CASSFWGEGEAFF
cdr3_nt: TGTGCCAGCAGCTTTTGGGGAGAGGGTGAAGCTTTCTTT

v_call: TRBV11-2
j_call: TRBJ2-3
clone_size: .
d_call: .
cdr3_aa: CASSHFTDTQYF
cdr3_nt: TGTGCCAGCAGCCATTTCACAGATACGCAGTATTTT

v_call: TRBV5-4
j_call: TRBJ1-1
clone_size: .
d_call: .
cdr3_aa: CASSLGVGGRNTEAFF
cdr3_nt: TGTGCCAGCAGCTTGGGGGTGGGGGGAAGGAACACTGAAGCTTTCTTT

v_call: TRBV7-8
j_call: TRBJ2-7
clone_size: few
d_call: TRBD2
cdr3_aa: CASSSPSGGRDEQYF
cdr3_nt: TGTGCCAGCAGCTCCCCTAGCGGGGGGCGGGACGAGCAGTACTTC

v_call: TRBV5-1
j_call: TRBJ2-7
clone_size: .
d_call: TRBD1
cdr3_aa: CASSPGQGFYEQYF
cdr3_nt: TGCGCCAGCAGCCCCGGACAGGGCTTCTACGAGCAGTACTTC

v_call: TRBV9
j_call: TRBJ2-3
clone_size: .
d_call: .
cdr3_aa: CASSAREDTQYF
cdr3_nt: TGTGCCAGCAGCGCCAGGGAAGATACGCAGTATTTT

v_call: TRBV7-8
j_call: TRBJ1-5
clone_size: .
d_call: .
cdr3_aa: CASSIGRASINQPQHF
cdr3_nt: TGTGCCAGCAGCATAGGGCGGGCCTCAATCAATCAGCCCCAGCATTTT

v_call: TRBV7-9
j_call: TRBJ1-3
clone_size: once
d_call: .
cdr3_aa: CASSLTRAVGGNTIYF
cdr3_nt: TGTGCCAGCAGCTTGACCAGGGCCGTCGGTGGAAACACCATATATTTT

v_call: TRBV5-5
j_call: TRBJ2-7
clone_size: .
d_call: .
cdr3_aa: CASSPRLSGPLSYEQYF
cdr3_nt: TGTGCCAGCAGCCCTCGCTTGAGTGGGCCCCTCTCCTACGAGCAGTACTTC

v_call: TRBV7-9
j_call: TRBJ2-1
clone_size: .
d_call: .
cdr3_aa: CASSRNEQFF
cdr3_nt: TGTGCCAGCAGCCGCAATGAGCAGTTCTTC

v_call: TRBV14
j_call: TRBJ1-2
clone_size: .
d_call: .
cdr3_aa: CASGQYNYGYTF
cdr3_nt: TGTGCCAGCGGGCAATATAACTATGGCTACACCTTC

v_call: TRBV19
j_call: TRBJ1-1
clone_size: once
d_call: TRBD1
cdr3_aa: CASSKGTGRVYTEAFF
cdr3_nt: TGTGCCAGTAGTAAGGGGACAGGGCGGGTGTACACTGAAGCTTTCTTT

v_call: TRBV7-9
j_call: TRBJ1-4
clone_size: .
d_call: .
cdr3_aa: CASSLAGRVGEKLFF
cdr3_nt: TGTGCCAGCAGCTTAGCCGGCAGGGTCGGCGAAAAACTGTTTTTT

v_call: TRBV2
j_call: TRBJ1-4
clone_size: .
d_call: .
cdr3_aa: CASSDITTNEKLFF
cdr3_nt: TGTGCCAGCAGTGATATTACAACTAATGAAAAACTGTTTTTT

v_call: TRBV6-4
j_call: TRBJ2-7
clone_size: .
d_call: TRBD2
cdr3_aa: CASFPPGRGTYEQYF
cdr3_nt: TGTGCCAGCTTTCCGCCAGGGAGGGGAACCTACGAGCAGTACTTC

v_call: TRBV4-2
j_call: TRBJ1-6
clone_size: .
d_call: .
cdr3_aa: CASSQEISLGSPLHF
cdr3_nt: TGTGCCAGCAGCCAAGAAATCTCCCTAGGCTCACCCCTCCACTTT